This note documents a single T cell receptor (beta chain) sequence. The antigen is not known. TCRdb's copy holds only in-frame clones and misses some; the assay was immunoSEQ multiplex PCR. There are some 2,400 clones in the sample; over 55% occur only once, and around 45% lies in the top ten. This specimen belongs to a study of PD-1 blockade in classical Hodgkin lymphoma. CDR3 size: 16 residues. Deletions cut 1 base from V and 0 bases from J, with 15 bases between. In germline, CDR1 is SQVTM, CDR2 ANQGSEA. Study findings and constraints: Repertoires differed for reasons still undefined, possibly disease activity or prior therapy. Complete responders possessed baseline diversity comparable to newly diagnosed patients.

Time point described: cycle 4 day 1 (C4D1), after 5 to 7 weeks of nivolumab. Relapse after autologous stem cell transplantation occurred in every patient, and brentuximab vedotin exposure varied. Applied to thawed PBMCs, magnetic negative selection was the method used to isolate CD8+ T cells. Best responses included complete response and partial response; otherwise, the best response was progressive disease. The V and J genes are TRBV29-1 and TRBJ1-2, with D hard to call. The sequence was collected from a human donor with classical Hodgkin lymphoma. The specimen was CD8+ T cells from blood, collected before the fourth cycle of nivolumab. CDR3 amino acids: CSVEGTRMDPNYGYTF. The CDR3 coding sequence is TGCAGCGTTGAAGGGACTCGGATGGACCCTAACTATGGCTACACCTTC.